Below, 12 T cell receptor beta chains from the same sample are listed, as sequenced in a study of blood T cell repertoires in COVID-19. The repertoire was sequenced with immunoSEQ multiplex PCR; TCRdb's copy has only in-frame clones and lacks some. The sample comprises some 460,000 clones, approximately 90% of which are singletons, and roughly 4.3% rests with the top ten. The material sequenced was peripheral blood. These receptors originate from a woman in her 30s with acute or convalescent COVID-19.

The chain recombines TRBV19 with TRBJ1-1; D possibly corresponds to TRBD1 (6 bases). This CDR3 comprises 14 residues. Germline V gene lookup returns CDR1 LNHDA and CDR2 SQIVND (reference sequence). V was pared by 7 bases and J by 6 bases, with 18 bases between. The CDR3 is CASKAAGEFAEAFF. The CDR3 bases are TGTGCCAGTAAGGCGGCAGGGGAATTCGCTGAAGCTTTCTTT.

CDR3 in DNA: TGTGCCAGCTCACCGAATCAGGGCAGGGAAGAGACCCAGTACTTC. Protein: CASSPNQGREETQYF. V is TRBV18 and J is TRBJ2-5; tentatively, D is TRBD1 (5 bases). The CDR3 has 15 residues. CDR1 and CDR2 (germline): KGHSH, LQKENI. Trimming shortened V by 3 bases and J by 3 bases, and 14 bases separated the two germline ends.

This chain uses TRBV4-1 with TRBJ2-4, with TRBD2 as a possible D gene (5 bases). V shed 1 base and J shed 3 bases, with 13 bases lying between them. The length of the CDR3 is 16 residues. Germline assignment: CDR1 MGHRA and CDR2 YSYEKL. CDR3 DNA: TGCGCCAGCAGCCAAGTCTTCGGGGTCGACAAAAACATTCAGTACTTC. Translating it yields CASSQVFGVDKNIQYF.

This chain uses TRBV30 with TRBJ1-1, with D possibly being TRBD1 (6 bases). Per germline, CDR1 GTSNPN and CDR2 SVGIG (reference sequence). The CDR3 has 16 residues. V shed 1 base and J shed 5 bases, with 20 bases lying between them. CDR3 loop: CAWSDRTVSWGTEAFF. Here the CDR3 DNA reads TGTGCCTGGAGTGATCGGACAGTCTCCTGGGGAACTGAAGCTTTCTTT.

The CDR3 coding sequence is TGCGCCAGCAGTCAATCGTGTCAGGAAGAGACCCAGTACTTC. This encodes CASSQSCQEETQYF. This sequence joins TRBV23-1 and TRBJ2-5; unclear D gene. TRBV23-1 is marked as an open reading frame, function uncertain. V lost 0 bases, J lost 3 bases, and 8 bases lay in between. The CDR3 is 14 amino acids.

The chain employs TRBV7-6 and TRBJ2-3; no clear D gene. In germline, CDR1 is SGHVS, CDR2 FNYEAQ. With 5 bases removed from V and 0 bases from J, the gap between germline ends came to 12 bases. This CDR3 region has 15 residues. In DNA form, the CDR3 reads TGTGCCAGCAGCCCACTCTCTTCTAGCACAGATACGCAGTATTTT. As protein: CASSPLSSSTDTQYF.

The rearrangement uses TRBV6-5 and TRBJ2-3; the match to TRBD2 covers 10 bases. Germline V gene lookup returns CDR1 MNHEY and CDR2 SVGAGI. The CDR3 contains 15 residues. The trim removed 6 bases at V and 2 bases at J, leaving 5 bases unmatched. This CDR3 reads CASRGLADVTDTQYF. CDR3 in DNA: TGTGCCAGCAGAGGACTAGCGGATGTCACAGATACGCAGTATTTT.

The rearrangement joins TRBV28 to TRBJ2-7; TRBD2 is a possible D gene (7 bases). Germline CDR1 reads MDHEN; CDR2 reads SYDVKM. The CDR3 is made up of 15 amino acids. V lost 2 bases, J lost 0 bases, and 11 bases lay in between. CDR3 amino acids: CASSLAGASSYEQYF. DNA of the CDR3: TGTGCCAGCAGTTTAGCGGGGGCCTCCTCCTACGAGCAGTACTTC. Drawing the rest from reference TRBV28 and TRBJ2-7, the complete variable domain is DVKVTQSSRYLVKRTGEKVFLECVQDMDHENMFWYRQDPGLGLRLIYFSYDVKMKEKGDIPEGYSVSREKKERFSLILESASTNQTSMYLCASSLAGASSYEQYFGPGTRLTVT.

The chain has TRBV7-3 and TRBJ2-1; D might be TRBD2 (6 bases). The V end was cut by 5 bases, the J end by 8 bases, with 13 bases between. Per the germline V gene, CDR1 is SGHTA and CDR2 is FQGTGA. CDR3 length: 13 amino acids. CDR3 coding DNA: TGTGCCAGCAGCCGGGGGACTGCCGATGAGCAGTTCTTC. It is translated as CASSRGTADEQFF. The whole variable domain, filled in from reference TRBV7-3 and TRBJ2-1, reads GAGVSQTPSNKVTEKGKYVELRCDPISGHTALYWYRQSLGQGPEFLIYFQGTGAADDSGLPNDRFFAVRPEGSVSTLKIQRTERGDSAVYLCASSRGTADEQFFGPGTRLTVL.

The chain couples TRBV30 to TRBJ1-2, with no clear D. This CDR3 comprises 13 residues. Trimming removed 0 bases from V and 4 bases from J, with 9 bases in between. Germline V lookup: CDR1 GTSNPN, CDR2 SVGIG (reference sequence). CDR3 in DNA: TGTGCCTGGAGTGTTGATCGGGGCTATGGCTACACCTTC. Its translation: CAWSVDRGYGYTF. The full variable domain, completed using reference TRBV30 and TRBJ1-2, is SQTIHQWPATLVQPVGSPLSLECTVEGTSNPNLYWYRQAAGRGLQLLFYSVGIGQISSEVPQNLSASRPQDRQFILSSKKLLLSDSGFYLCAWSVDRGYGYTFGSGTRLTVV.

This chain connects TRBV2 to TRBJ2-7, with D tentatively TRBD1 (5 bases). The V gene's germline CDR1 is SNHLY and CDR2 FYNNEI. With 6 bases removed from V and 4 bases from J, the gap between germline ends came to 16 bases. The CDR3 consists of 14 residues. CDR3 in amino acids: CASSPERGRYEQYF. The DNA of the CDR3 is TGTGCCAGCAGCCCTGAAAGGGGTAGATACGAGCAGTACTTC.

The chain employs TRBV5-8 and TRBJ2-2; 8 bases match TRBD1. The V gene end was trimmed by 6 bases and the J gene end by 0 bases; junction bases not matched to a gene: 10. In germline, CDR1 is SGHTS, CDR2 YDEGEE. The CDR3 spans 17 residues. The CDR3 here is CASTLRPGQANTGELFF. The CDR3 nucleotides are TGTGCCAGCACCCTTCGTCCGGGACAGGCGAACACCGGGGAGCTGTTTTTT.